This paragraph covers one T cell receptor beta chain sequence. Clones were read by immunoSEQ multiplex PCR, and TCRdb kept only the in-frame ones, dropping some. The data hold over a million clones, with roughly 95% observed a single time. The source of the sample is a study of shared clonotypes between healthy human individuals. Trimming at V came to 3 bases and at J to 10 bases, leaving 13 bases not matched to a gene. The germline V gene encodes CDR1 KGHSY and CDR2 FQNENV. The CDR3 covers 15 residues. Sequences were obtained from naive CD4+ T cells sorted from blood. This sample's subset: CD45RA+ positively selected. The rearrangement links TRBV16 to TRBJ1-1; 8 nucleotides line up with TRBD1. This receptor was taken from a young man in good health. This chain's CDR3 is CASSHDPRTGQRAFF. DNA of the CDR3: TGTGCCAGCAGCCATGATCCGAGGACAGGGCAACGAGCTTTCTTT.